These 26 T cell receptor beta chains were sequenced from one sample in a study of shared T cell receptors in the human thymus. Libraries were prepared by immunoSEQ multiplex PCR; TCRdb keeps only in-frame clonotypes and omits some of them. The sample includes some 400,000 clones, just under 95% of them seen just once. Sequenced: thymocytes. Every receptor here comes from a human donor.

This chain links TRBV21-1 with TRBJ2-7; the table gives TRBD2 as D, unverified against the DNA. TRBV21-1 is a documented pseudogene. The CDR3 extends over 16 amino acids. CDR3 nucleotides: TGTGCCAGCAGCAAACCTACAGAGCGGCATACCTACGAGCAGTACTTC. Its protein product is CASSKPTERHTYEQYF.

The CDR3 region has the DNA TGTGCCTCAAACCGGGACCCAAACTATGGCTACACCTTC. Translated: CASNRDPNYGYTF. The rearrangement uses TRBV30 and TRBJ1-2; a weak D match, TRBD1 (5 bases). This CDR3 has 13 amino acids. V was trimmed by 7 bases and J by 2 bases, leaving 14 bases between them. Germline-derived CDR1 and CDR2 are GTSNPN and SVGIG (reference sequence).

A single count supports this clone. This chain connects TRBV29-1 to TRBJ2-7; TRBD2 agrees at 11 bases. The ends lost 6 bases at V and 0 bases at J; junction bases unmatched: 7. Germline V gives CDR1 SQVTM, CDR2 ANQGSEA. CDR3 size: 15 residues. The DNA for the CDR3 is TGCAGCGTAAACGGGACTAGCGGCATCTCCTACGAGCAGTACTTC. This translates into CSVNGTSGISYEQYF.

This clone appeared once. This chain uses TRBV7-2 with TRBJ1-2; D gene uncertain. The CDR3 totals 15 residues. Deletions cut 5 bases from V and 4 bases from J, with 17 bases between. Germline V lookup: CDR1 SGHTA, CDR2 FQGNSA. The CDR3 DNA reads TGTGCCAGCAGCGTAGTACCACAGCACTCCTATGGCTACACCTTC. This sequence encodes CASSVVPQHSYGYTF.

The CDR3 DNA reads as TGTGCCAGCAGCTCCGTGGCTAGCGGGAGTGCTTCAGATACGCAGTATTTT. This gives the protein CASSSVASGSASDTQYF. The rearrangement uses TRBV7-8 and TRBJ2-3; 10 bases fit TRBD2. The CDR3 consists of 17 residues. The trim removed 4 bases at V and 4 bases at J, leaving 11 bases unmatched. Germline CDR1 and CDR2: SGHVS and FQNEAQ.

The V and J genes are TRBV27 and TRBJ2-3, with 7 bases lining up with TRBD2. The CDR3 runs 17 residues. V dropped 0 bases and J dropped 2; count of bases not matched to a gene: 8. The germline V gene encodes CDR1 MNHEY and CDR2 SMNVEV (reference sequence). In nucleotides, the CDR3 is TGTGCCAGCAGTTTATCCGTAAGGGGAGGGGCCACAGATACGCAGTATTTT. Its translation is CASSLSVRGGATDTQYF.

The chain employs TRBV6-4 and TRBJ2-1; D is unresolved. CDR3 length: 15 amino acids. V lost 1 base and J 0 bases, leaving 7 bases between the germline ends. Looked up from germline, CDR1 is MRHNA and CDR2 is SNTAGT. The CDR3 coding sequence is TGTGCCAGCAGTGACTTACCCGACTCCTACAATGAGCAGTTCTTC. Its translation is CASSDLPDSYNEQFF.

The chain employs TRBV7-9 and TRBJ1-1; tentative D call: TRBD1 (5 bases). Germline V CDR1 and CDR2: SEHNR, FQNEAQ (reference sequence). The CDR3 extends over 12 amino acids. Trimming took off 5 bases at V and 5 bases at J, with 9 bases between the two ends. The CDR3 region is CASSTGGTEAFF. CDR3 nucleotide sequence: TGTGCCAGCAGCACCGGGGGAACTGAAGCTTTCTTT. The full variable domain, completed using reference TRBV7-9 and TRBJ1-1, is DTGVSQNPRHKITKRGQNVTFRCDPISEHNRLYWYRQTLGQGPEFLTYFQNEAQLEKSRLLSDRFSAERPKGSFSTLEIQRTEQGDSAMYLCASSTGGTEAFFGQGTRLTVV.

In its sample, this clone was seen once. J is TRBJ2-5 and V is TRBV6-5; no definite D call. Germline V gene sequence: CDR1 MNHEY, CDR2 SVGAGI. V was pared by 5 bases and J by 3 bases, with 10 bases between. The CDR3 has 13 residues. CDR3 bases: TGTGCCAGCAGTCGGACGGTAAAAGAGACCCAGTACTTC. Translating gives CASSRTVKETQYF.

This clone appeared a single time. The V gene is TRBV14, the J gene TRBJ2-1; D uncertain. The CDR3 covers 13 residues. The germline V and J ends were trimmed by 8 bases and 2 bases, with 10 bases remaining between them. Germline values: CDR1 SGHDN, CDR2 FVKESK. CDR3 sequence: CASGNRAYNEQFF. CDR3 in DNA: TGTGCCAGCGGGAACAGAGCCTACAATGAGCAGTTCTTC. The full variable domain, with the rest looked up from reference TRBV14 and TRBJ2-1, is EAGVTQFPSHSVIEKGQTVTLRCDPISGHDNLYWYRRVMGKEIKFLLHFVKESKQDESGMPNNRFLAERTGGTYSTLKVQPAELEDSGVYFCASGNRAYNEQFFGPGTRLTVL.

This clone was seen just once. The chain uses TRBV5-1 and TRBJ2-3; no reliable D call. The CDR3 spans 14 residues. Germline loops: CDR1 SGHRS, CDR2 YFSETQ. Trimming removed 3 bases from V and 2 bases from J, with 10 bases in between. CDR3 sequence (DNA): TGCGCCAGCAGCTATCGCGGAGCCACAGATACGCAGTATTTT. Its translation: CASSYRGATDTQYF.

The rearrangement joins TRBV7-8 to TRBJ2-3; 9 bases match TRBD1. Germline CDR1 is SGHVS and CDR2 is FQNEAQ. The CDR3 has 14 amino acids. The V and J ends lost 5 bases and 5 bases, in that order; junction bases with no gene match: 5. The CDR3 DNA reads TGTGCCAGCAGCATTGGACAGGGGCAAGATACGCAGTATTTT. Translated: CASSIGQGQDTQYF.

The sample holds a few counts of this clone. V gene TRBV15 combines with J gene TRBJ1-5; D is possibly TRBD1 (6 bases). There are 15 residues in the CDR3. Trimming cost V 2 bases and J 1 base, with 9 bases left between them. CDR1 LNHNV and CDR2 YYDKDF come from the germline V gene (reference sequence). CDR3 DNA sequence: TGTGCCACCAGCAGACAGGGGACCAGCAATCAGCCCCAGCATTTT. Amino acids: CATSRQGTSNQPQHF. Using reference TRBV15 and TRBJ1-5 for the parts outside the CDR3, the full variable domain is DAMVIQNPRYQVTQFGKPVTLSCSQTLNHNVMYWYQQKSSQAPKLLFHYYDKDFNNEADTPDNFQSRRPNTSFCFLDIRSPGLGDTAMYLCATSRQGTSNQPQHFGDGTRLSIL.

The CDR3 loop reads CASSDSMGYGYTF. DNA for the CDR3: TGTGCCAGCAGTGACTCGATGGGCTATGGCTACACCTTC. The chain recombines TRBV6-4 with TRBJ1-2; D is undetermined. The length of the CDR3 is 13 residues. Trimming took off 0 bases at V and 4 bases at J, with 6 bases between the two ends. Per the germline V gene, CDR1 is MRHNA and CDR2 is SNTAGT.

J is TRBJ1-5 and V is TRBV27; D remains unclear. Germline CDR1 is MNHEY and CDR2 is SMNVEV (reference sequence). The CDR3 is made up of 15 amino acids. V was trimmed by 2 bases and J by 3 bases, leaving 11 bases between them. The CDR3 loop is CASSLGVGHNQPQHF. The CDR3 DNA sequence: TGTGCCAGCAGTTTAGGGGTCGGGCACAATCAGCCCCAGCATTTT.

V and J are TRBV5-1 and TRBJ2-1; perhaps TRBD1 as D (6 bases). This CDR3 comprises 14 residues. Germline loops: CDR1 SGHRS, CDR2 YFSETQ. V lost 4 bases, J lost 7 bases, and 15 bases lay in between. The CDR3 DNA follows: TGCGCCAGCAGCCCCTACACAGGGCTGAATGAGCAGTTCTTC. Translation gives CASSPYTGLNEQFF.

This clone was picked up one time. V gene TRBV21-1 combines with J gene TRBJ1-5. TRBV21-1 constitutes a pseudogene. The CDR3 runs 18 residues. CDR3 residues: CASSKAGGALESNQPQHF. As DNA, the CDR3 is TGTGCCAGCAGCAAAGCGGGGGGGGCCTTAGAAAGCAATCAGCCCCAGCATTTT.

The chain combines TRBV28 with TRBJ2-3; TRBD2 aligns across 15 bases. CDR3 length: 17 amino acids. V was pared by 4 bases and J by 5 bases, with 7 bases of the junction left unmatched. Germline V gene lookup returns CDR1 MDHEN and CDR2 SYDVKM. The CDR3 DNA reads as TGTGCCAGCAGTTCTCCGGGACTAGCGGGGGGCAAAGATACGCAGTATTTT. It is translated as CASSSPGLAGGKDTQYF.

V and J are TRBV7-9 and TRBJ2-7; 10 nucleotides align to TRBD2. V shed 4 bases, J shed 3 bases, and the junction held 3 bases outside the gene matches. The CDR3 totals 14 residues. Germline V gene sequence: CDR1 SEHNR, CDR2 FQNEAQ (reference sequence). The CDR3 sequence is CASSSGTSVYEQYF. In DNA, the CDR3 is TGTGCCAGCAGCTCTGGGACTAGCGTCTACGAGCAGTACTTC.

The rearrangement uses TRBV27 and TRBJ1-5, with 10 positions matching TRBD1. Looked up from germline, CDR1 is MNHEY and CDR2 is SMNVEV (reference sequence). V lost 10 bases, J lost 6 bases, and 9 bases stayed unmatched. The CDR3 loop spans 14 amino acids. The CDR3 sequence is CATGTGEYGQPQHF. CDR3 bases: TGTGCCACCGGGACAGGGGAGTACGGTCAGCCCCAGCATTTT.

The chain has TRBV10-3 and TRBJ1-1; 8 nucleotides agree with TRBD1. J gave up 0 bases and V 7 bases, and 16 bases lay outside the gene matches. The germline V gene encodes CDR1 ENHRY and CDR2 SYGVKD. CDR3 length: 18 amino acids. Here the CDR3 reads CAIISAGQGFGMNTEAFF. The DNA of the CDR3 is TGTGCCATCATTTCTGCAGGACAGGGATTTGGTATGAACACTGAAGCTTTCTTT.

The chain couples TRBV18 to TRBJ2-1, with TRBD2 matching 7 bases. V dropped 2 bases and J dropped 3; count of bases not matched to a gene: 19. CDR3 length: 20 amino acids. Looked up from germline, CDR1 is KGHSH and CDR2 is LQKENI. This CDR3 reads CASSPSRQLKAGESYNEQFF. The CDR3 bases are TGTGCCAGCTCACCATCCCGCCAATTAAAGGCGGGAGAAAGCTACAATGAGCAGTTCTTC.

Regarding this clone: At the DNA level, this CDR3 is encoded by other sequences in the same sample as well. The chain joins TRBV28 to TRBJ2-7; D might be TRBD2 (6 bases). The CDR3 has 13 residues. Germline V gene data show CDR1 as MDHEN and CDR2 as SYDVKM. V lost 3 bases and J lost 2, with 8 bases in between. The DNA for the CDR3 is TGTGCCAGCAGTTTGGCGGGAACCTACGAGCAGTACTTC. This codes for CASSLAGTYEQYF.

The chain recombines TRBV2 with TRBJ2-7; TRBD2 might be the D (6 bases). V gave up 6 bases and J gave up 0 bases, with 12 bases separating them. The germline V gene encodes CDR1 SNHLY and CDR2 FYNNEI. The CDR3 length is 14 residues. The CDR3 nucleotides are TGTGCCAGCAGGGGGGTTAGCGGCTCCTACGAGCAGTACTTC. Its translation: CASRGVSGSYEQYF.

The J gene is TRBJ1-4, the V gene TRBV9; D not resolved. V dropped 0 bases and J dropped 8 bases, with 17 bases sitting between them. Germline V gives CDR1 SGDLS, CDR2 YYNGEE. There are 16 residues in the CDR3. The CDR3 reads CASSVGASSSVEKLFF. The DNA for the CDR3 is TGTGCCAGCAGCGTAGGGGCGAGTTCCTCTGTAGAAAAACTGTTTTTT.

The chain has TRBV10-2 and TRBJ2-3; D gene unclear. The CDR3 runs to 12 residues. CDR1 and CDR2 from the germline V gene are WSHSY and SAAADI. The V gene lost 9 bases and the J gene lost 6 bases, with 13 bases spanning the gap. The DNA for the CDR3 is TGCGCCAGTAGACAACAGCCGGATACGCAGTATTTT. Translated: CASRQQPDTQYF.